This T cell receptor (beta chain) emerged from a study of cytomegalovirus exposure and HLA in healthy donors. Findings of the study overall: Most observed TCR sequences were rare, whereas some public TCRs were detected in many donors.

V was pared by 1 base and J by 4 bases, with 4 bases between. The CDR3 consists of 12 residues. Germline V lookup: CDR1 SEHNR, CDR2 FQNEAQ (reference sequence). The PCR made use of 60 Vbeta and 13 Jbeta primers. Repertoires were generated with immunoSEQ multiplex PCR, while TCRdb's copy carries only in-frame clones and drops some. Among roughly 130,000 clones listed, approximately 80% were seen once. In regard to this clone: The target antigen is unknown. The identical CDR3 is also encoded by other nucleotide sequences in the sample.

This chain uses TRBV7-9 with TRBJ1-1, with D uncertain. The clonotype comes from a human donor in good health. Sequenced input: PBMCs. The CDR3 coding sequence is TGTGCCAGCAGCTTAGGCAGCACTGAAGCTTTCTTT. Translated, it gives CASSLGSTEAFF. Looking up the rest from reference TRBV7-9 and TRBJ1-1 gives the full variable domain: DTGVSQNPRHKITKRGQNVTFRCDPISEHNRLYWYRQTLGQGPEFLTYFQNEAQLEKSRLLSDRFSAERPKGSFSTLEIQRTEQGDSAMYLCASSLGSTEAFFGQGTRLTVV.